This T cell receptor (beta chain) originates from a study of blood T cell repertoires in COVID-19. About the research overall: Whether acute or convalescent, the COVID-19 samples came from the United States, Italy and Spain.

This clone was seen once. The CDR3 sequence is 14 residues long. V gave up 3 bases and J gave up 6 bases, with 14 bases separating them. The germline gives CDR1 MNHEY, CDR2 SVGEGT. Repertoires were generated with immunoSEQ multiplex PCR, while TCRdb's copy carries only in-frame clones and drops some. The data show 20,000 to 30,000 clones, around nine tenths seen once. The rearrangement joins TRBV6-2 or TRBV6-3 to TRBJ1-1; tentative D call: TRBD1 (5 bases). Sequencing input: peripheral blood. This TCR was sampled from a middle-aged man with active COVID-19. CDR3 DNA sequence: TGTGCCAGCAGTTATCGGGGGAACTCAGCTGAAGCTTTCTTT. Encoded protein: CASSYRGNSAEAFF.